This T cell receptor (beta chain) is from a study of shared clonotypes between healthy human individuals. Clones were read by immunoSEQ multiplex PCR, and TCRdb kept only the in-frame ones, dropping some. Found here are hundreds of thousands of clones, around 92% of them singletons; the top ten hold approximately 24%. With regard to this clone: Its matching antigen is unknown.

Positively selected for CCR7, the CD45RO-negative cells used as naive CD8 cells excluded terminally differentiated effector memory CD45RA+ cells. Study-level points and caveats: Genetic and exposure-history diversity was limited by the few donors.

Germline-derived CDR1 and CDR2 are MNHEY and SMNVEV (reference sequence). The CDR3 is 13 residues long. The ends were cut back, 4 bases at V and 10 bases at J, with 14 bases in the middle. This rearrangement joins TRBV27 to TRBJ2-1, with no clear D. The sample comprised naive CD8+ T cells sorted from blood. The clonotype was recovered from a man aged 30 to 45 in good health. The CDR3 is CASSSVSRWEQFF. The CDR3 coding sequence is TGTGCCAGCAGTTCAGTCTCGAGATGGGAGCAGTTCTTC.